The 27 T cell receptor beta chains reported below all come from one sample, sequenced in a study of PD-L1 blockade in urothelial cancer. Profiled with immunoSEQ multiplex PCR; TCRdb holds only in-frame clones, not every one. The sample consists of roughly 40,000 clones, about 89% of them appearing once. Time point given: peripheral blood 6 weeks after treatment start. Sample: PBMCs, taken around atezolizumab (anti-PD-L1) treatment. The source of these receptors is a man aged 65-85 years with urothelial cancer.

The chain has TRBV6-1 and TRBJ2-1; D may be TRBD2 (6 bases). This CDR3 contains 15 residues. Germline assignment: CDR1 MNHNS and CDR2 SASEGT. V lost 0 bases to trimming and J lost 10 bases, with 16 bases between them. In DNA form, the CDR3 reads TGTGCCAGCAGTGAAGCGCGAGGGACCCGGGGGGAGCAGTTCTTC. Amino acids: CASSEARGTRGEQFF.

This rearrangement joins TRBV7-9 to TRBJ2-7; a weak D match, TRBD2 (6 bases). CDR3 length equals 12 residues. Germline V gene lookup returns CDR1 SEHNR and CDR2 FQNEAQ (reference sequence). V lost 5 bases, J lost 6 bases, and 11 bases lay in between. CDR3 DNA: TGTGCCAGCAGCCAGGTGGGGGGCGAGCAGTACTTC. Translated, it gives CASSQVGGEQYF.

Here the CDR3 DNA reads TGTGCCAGCAGGGCTGATCAGGCGAGCTATGGCTACACCTTC. Protein: CASRADQASYGYTF. The rearrangement uses TRBV5-4 and TRBJ1-2; D not certain. This CDR3 is built from 14 residues. Germline V gene lookup returns CDR1 SGHNT and CDR2 YYREEE (reference sequence). V lost 5 bases, J lost 4 bases, and 15 bases lay in between. Looking up the rest from reference TRBV5-4 and TRBJ1-2 gives the full variable domain: ETGVTQSPTHLIKTRGQQVTLRCSSQSGHNTVSWYQQALGQGPQFIFQYYREEENGRGNFPPRFSGLQFPNYSSELNVNALELDDSALYLCASRADQASYGYTFGSGTRLTVV.

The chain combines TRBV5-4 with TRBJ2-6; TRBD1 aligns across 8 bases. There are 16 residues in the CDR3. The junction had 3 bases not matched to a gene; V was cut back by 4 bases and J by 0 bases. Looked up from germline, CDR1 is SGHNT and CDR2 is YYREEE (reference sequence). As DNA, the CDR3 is TGTGCCAGCAGCAGGGGACAGGACTCTGGGGCCAACGTCCTGACTTTC. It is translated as CASSRGQDSGANVLTF.

In DNA form, the CDR3 reads TGTGCCACCAGCAGAGCCCCGACAGGGGGCACAGATACGCAGTATTTT. This codes for CATSRAPTGGTDTQYF. V and J are TRBV15 and TRBJ2-3, with TRBD1 matching 8 bases. Germline CDR1 reads LNHNV; CDR2 reads YYDKDF (reference sequence). The V gene end was trimmed by 1 base and the J gene end by 1 base; junction bases not matched to a gene: 4. The CDR3 consists of 16 residues.

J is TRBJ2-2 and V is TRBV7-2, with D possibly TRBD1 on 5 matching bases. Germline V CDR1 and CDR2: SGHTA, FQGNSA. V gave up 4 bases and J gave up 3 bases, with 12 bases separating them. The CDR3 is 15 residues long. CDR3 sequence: CASSSRARYTGELFF. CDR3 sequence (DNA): TGTGCCAGCAGCTCCAGGGCCCGGTACACCGGGGAGCTGTTTTTT. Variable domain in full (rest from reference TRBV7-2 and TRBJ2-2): GAGVSQSPSNKVTEKGKDVELRCDPISGHTALYWYRQSLGQGLEFLIYFQGNSAPDKSGLPSDRFSAERTGGSVSTLTIQRTQQEDSAVYLCASSSRARYTGELFFGEGSRLTVL.

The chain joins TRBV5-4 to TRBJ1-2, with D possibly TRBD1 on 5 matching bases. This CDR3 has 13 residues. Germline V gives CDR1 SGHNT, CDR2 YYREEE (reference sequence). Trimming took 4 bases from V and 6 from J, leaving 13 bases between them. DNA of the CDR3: TGTGCCAGCAGCACAGGTCGGGCGGATGGCTACACCTTC. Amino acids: CASSTGRADGYTF.

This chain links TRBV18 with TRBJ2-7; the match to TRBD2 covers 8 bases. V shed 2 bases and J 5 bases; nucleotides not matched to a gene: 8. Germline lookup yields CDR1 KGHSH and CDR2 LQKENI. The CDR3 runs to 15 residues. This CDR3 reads CASSPGGGGSHEQYF. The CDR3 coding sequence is TGTGCCAGCTCACCAGGAGGCGGGGGGAGCCACGAGCAGTACTTC.

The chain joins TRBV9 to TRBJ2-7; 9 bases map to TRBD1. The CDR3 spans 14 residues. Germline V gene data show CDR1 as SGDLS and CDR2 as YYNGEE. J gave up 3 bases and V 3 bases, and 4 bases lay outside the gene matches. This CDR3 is CASSAGQGRYEQYF. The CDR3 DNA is TGTGCCAGCAGCGCGGGACAGGGTCGCTACGAGCAGTACTTC.

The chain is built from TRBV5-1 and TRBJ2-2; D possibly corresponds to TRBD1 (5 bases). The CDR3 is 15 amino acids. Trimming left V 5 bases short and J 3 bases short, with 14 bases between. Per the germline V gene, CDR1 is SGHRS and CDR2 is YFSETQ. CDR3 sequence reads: CASRRQLRDTGELFF. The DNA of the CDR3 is TGCGCCAGCAGAAGACAGCTCCGAGACACCGGGGAGCTGTTTTTT.

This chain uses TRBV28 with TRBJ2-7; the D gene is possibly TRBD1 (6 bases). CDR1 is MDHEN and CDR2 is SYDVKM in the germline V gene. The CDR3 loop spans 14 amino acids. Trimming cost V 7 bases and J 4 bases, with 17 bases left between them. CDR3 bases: TGTGCCAGCACCCGACAGGTGAAGAGGTACGAGCAGTACTTC. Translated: CASTRQVKRYEQYF.

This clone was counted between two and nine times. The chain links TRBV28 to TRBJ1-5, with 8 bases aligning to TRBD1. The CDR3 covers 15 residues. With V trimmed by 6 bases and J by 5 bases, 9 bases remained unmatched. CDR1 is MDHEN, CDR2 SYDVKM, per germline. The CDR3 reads CASSRLGQGHQPQHF. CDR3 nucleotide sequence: TGTGCCAGCAGCCGGTTAGGACAGGGCCATCAGCCCCAGCATTTT.

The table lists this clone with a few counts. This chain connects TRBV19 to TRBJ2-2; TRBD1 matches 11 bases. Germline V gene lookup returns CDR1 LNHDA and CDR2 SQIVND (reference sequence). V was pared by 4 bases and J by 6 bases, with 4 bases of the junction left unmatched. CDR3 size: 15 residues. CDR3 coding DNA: TGTGCCAGTAGTACAGGGACAGGGGGGTCCGGGGAGCTGTTTTTT. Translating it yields CASSTGTGGSGELFF.

CDR3 sequence: CASRGASGERRYEQYF. CDR3 DNA: TGTGCCAGCAGGGGGGCTAGCGGGGAAAGGAGGTACGAGCAGTACTTC. The V call is TRBV28, the J call TRBJ2-7; 9 bases are a match to TRBD2. Germline-derived CDR1 and CDR2 are MDHEN and SYDVKM. With V trimmed by 6 bases and J by 4 bases, 13 bases remained unmatched. The CDR3 runs 16 residues.

CDR3 sequence reads: CASSQGGDTEAFF. CDR3 coding DNA: TGTGCCAGCTCACAAGGGGGGGACACTGAAGCTTTCTTT. This chain uses TRBV18 with TRBJ1-1; D perhaps matches TRBD1 (6 bases). The V end lost 4 bases, the J end lost 3 bases, and 9 bases lay between the germline ends. CDR3 length equals 13 residues. Germline V gene sequence: CDR1 KGHSH, CDR2 LQKENI. Filled out from reference TRBV18 and TRBJ1-1, the complete variable domain reads NAGVMQNPRHLVRRRGQEARLRCSPMKGHSHVYWYRQLPEEGLKFMVYLQKENIIDESGMPKERFSAEFPKEGPSILRIQQVVRGDSAAYFCASSQGGDTEAFFGQGTRLTVV.

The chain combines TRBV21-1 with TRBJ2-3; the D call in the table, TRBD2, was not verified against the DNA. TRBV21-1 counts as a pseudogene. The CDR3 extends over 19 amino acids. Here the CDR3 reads CASSKEGPIAGGPTDTQYF. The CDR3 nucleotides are TGTGCCAGCAGCAAAGAGGGCCCAATAGCGGGAGGCCCCACAGATACGCAGTATTTT.

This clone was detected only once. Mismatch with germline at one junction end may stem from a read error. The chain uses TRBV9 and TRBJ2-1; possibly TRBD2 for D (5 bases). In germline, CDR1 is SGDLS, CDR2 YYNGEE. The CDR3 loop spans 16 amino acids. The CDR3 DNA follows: TGTGCCAGCAGCTCCCGCCTGGCGGGCCCTTACACTGAGCAGTTCTTC. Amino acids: CASSSRLAGPYTEQFF. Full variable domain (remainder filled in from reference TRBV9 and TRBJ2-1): DSGVTQTPKHLITATGQRVTLRCSPRSGDLSVYWYQQSLDQGLQFLIQYYNGEERAKGNILERFSAQQFPDLHSELNLSSLELGDSALYFCASSSRLAGPYTEQFFGPGTRLTVL.

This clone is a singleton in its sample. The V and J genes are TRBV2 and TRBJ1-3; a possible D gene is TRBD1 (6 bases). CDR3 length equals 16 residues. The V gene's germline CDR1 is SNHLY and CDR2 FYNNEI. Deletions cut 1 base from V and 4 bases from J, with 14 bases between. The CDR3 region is CASSEGSGVGGNTIYF. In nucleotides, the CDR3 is TGTGCCAGCAGTGAAGGTTCAGGGGTTGGAGGAAACACCATATATTTT.

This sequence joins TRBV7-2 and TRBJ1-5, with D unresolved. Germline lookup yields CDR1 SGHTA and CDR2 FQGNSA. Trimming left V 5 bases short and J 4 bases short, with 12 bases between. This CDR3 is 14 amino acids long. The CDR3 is CASSQQLGNQPQHF. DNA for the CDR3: TGTGCCAGCAGCCAACAGTTGGGTAATCAGCCCCAGCATTTT.

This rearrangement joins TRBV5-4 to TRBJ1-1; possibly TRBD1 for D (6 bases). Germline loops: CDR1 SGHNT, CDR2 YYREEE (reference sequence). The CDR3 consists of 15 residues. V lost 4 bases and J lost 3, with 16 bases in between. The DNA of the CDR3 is TGTGCCAGCAGCCTACAGGGACGCCCGGACACTGAAGCTTTCTTT. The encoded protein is CASSLQGRPDTEAFF.

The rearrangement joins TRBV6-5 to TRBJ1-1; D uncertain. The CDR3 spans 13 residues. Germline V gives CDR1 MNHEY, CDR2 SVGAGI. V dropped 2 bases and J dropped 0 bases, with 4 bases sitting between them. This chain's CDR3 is CASSYAVNTEAFF. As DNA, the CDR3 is TGTGCCAGCAGTTACGCGGTGAACACTGAAGCTTTCTTT.

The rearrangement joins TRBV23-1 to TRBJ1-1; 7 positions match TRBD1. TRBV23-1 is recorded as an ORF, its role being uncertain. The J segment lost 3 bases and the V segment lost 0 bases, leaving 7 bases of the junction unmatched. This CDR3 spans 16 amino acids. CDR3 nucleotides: TGCGCCAGCAGTCAATCTAAGGGACAGCTACACACTGAAGCTTTCTTT. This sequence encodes CASSQSKGQLHTEAFF.

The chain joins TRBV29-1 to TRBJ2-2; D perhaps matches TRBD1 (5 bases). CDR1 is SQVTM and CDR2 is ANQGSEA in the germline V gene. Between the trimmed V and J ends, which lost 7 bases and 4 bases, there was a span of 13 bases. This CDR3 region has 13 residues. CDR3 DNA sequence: TGCAGCGCTCAGATAACAGGCACCGGGGAGCTGTTTTTT. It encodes CSAQITGTGELFF.

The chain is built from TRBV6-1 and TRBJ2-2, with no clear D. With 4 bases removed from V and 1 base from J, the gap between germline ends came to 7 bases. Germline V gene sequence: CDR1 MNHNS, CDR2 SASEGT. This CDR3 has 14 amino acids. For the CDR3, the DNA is TGTGCCAGCAGTGCCCTACTGAACACCGGGGAGCTGTTTTTT. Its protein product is CASSALLNTGELFF.

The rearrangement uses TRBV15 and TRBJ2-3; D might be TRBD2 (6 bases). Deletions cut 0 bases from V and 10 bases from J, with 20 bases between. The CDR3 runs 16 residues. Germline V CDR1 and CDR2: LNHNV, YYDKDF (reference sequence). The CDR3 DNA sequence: TGTGCCACCAGCAGAGAGGGAGGCCAAGCGTCTTATCCGCAGTATTTT. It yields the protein CATSREGGQASYPQYF.

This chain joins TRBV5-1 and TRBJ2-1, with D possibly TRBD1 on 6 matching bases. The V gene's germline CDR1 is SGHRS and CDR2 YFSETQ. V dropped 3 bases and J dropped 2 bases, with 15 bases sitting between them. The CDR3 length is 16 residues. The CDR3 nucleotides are TGCGCCAGCAGCTCGTTAGCAGGGGAGCCCTACAATGAGCAGTTCTTC. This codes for CASSSLAGEPYNEQFF. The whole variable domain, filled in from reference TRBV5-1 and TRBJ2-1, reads KAGVTQTPRYLIKTRGQQVTLSCSPISGHRSVSWYQQTPGQGLQFLFEYFSETQRNKGNFPGRFSGRQFSNSRSEMNVSTLELGDSALYLCASSSLAGEPYNEQFFGPGTRLTVL.

CDR3 loop: CASSLDQGSAQYF. CDR3 sequence (DNA): TGTGCCAGCAGCTTAGATCAGGGAAGCGCGCAGTACTTC. V is TRBV11-2 and J is TRBJ2-7, with D possibly TRBD1 on 5 matching bases. Germline assignment: CDR1 SGHAT and CDR2 FQNNGV. V was clipped by 0 bases and J by 9 bases, with 12 bases between them. There are 13 residues in the CDR3.